This TCR beta chain was identified during a study of blood T cell repertoires in COVID-19. Clones were sequenced by immunoSEQ multiplex PCR, and TCRdb holds only the in-frame ones, with some missing. The data show 400,000 to 550,000 clones, about 89% seen once. This CDR3 comprises 15 residues. The germline V gene has CDR1 MDHEN and CDR2 SYDVKM. Trimming at V came to 4 bases and at J to 3 bases, leaving 4 bases not matched to a gene. Sequencing input: peripheral blood. The chain joins TRBV28 to TRBJ1-5; TRBD1 aligns across 9 bases. The receptor comes from a woman aged 25-40 years with acute or convalescent COVID-19. The CDR3, as DNA: TGTGCCAGCAGTTCCGGACAGGGGCCCAATCAGCCCCAGCATTTT. Translation: CASSSGQGPNQPQHF.